The clone carrying this TCR beta chain was counted between two and nine times. Its antigen is unidentified. The data belong to a study of T cells after yellow fever vaccination. Study-level findings and limits: Abundant bulk-derived clonotypes could contaminate FACS-sorted repertoires. Once the booster was given, most primary-vaccination clones reappeared, at 95% to 98% for CD4 and around 90% for CD8.

Germline V lookup: CDR1 MNHEY, CDR2 SMNVEV (reference sequence). V lost 6 bases, J lost 2 bases, and 3 bases stayed unmatched. The CDR3 is made up of 15 amino acids. TCRdb ran MiXCR on the 5' RACE reads and lists one entry per CDR3 protein. This table holds under 550,000 distinct CDR3 sequences, roughly a fifth found once. This material consisted of PBMCs, taken around 3 weeks after the first yellow fever vaccination. V is TRBV27 and J is TRBJ1-3; 11 bases map to TRBD1. The receptor was isolated from a man aged 18 to 29 who received the YFV17D yellow fever vaccine. The CDR3 DNA reads as TGTGCCAGCAGGGGACAGGGGGTCACTGGAAACACCATATATTTT. It is translated as CASRGQGVTGNTIYF.